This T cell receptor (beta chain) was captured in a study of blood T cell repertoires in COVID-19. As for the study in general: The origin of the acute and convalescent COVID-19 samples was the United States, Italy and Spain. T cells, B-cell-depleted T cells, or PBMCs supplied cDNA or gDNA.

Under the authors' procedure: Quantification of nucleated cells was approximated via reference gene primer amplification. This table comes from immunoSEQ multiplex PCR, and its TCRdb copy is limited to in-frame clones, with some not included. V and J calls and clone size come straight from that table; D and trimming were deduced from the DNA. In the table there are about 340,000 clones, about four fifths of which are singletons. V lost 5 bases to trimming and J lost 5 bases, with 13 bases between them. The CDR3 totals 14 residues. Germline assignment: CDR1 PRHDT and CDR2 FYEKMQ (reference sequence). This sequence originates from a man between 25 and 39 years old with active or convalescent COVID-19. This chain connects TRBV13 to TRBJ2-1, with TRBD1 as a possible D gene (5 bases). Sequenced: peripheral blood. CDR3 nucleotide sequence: TGTGCCAGCAGCCCCCAGGGTTCGCACAATGAGCAGTTCTTC. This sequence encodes CASSPQGSHNEQFF. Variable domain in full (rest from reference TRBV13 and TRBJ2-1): AAGVIQSPRHLIKEKRETATLKCYPIPRHDTVYWYQQGPGQDPQFLISFYEKMQSDKGSIPDRFSAQQFSDYHSELNMSSLELGDSALYFCASSPQGSHNEQFFGPGTRLTVL.